The 11 T cell receptor beta chains reported below all come from one sample, sequenced in a study of blood T cell repertoires in COVID-19. Clones were read by immunoSEQ multiplex PCR, and TCRdb kept only the in-frame ones, dropping some. The repertoire holds roughly 400,000 clones, with approximately 86% as singletons. Sequencing was done on a sample of PBMCs or T cells enriched from blood (not recorded which). Source of these receptors: a woman in her thirties or forties with acute COVID-19.

This chain joins TRBV12-3 or TRBV12-4 and TRBJ1-2; D is perhaps TRBD1 (6 bases). V was trimmed by 6 bases and J by 3 bases, leaving 11 bases between them. The CDR3 length is 13 residues. The CDR3: CASRPTGYYGYTF. CDR3 nucleotides: TGTGCCAGCAGACCAACAGGGTACTATGGCTACACCTTC.

The V call is TRBV29-1, the J call TRBJ2-7, with TRBD1 identical over 9 bases. J gave up 7 bases and V 3 bases, and 13 bases lay outside the gene matches. Germline loops: CDR1 SQVTM, CDR2 ANQGSEA. The CDR3 length is 15 residues. The CDR3 DNA reads TGCAGCGTTGAGAAAACCGGGACAGGGTCGGAGGAGCAGTACTTC. It encodes CSVEKTGTGSEEQYF.

This chain uses TRBV27 with TRBJ1-3, with 7 positions matching TRBD1. After removal of 1 base from V and 2 bases from J, the junction contained 2 bases not matched to a gene. Germline V gives CDR1 MNHEY, CDR2 SMNVEV (reference sequence). This CDR3 has 15 amino acids. CDR3 nucleotide sequence: TGTGCCAGCAGTTTATTCGGGACAGCTGGAAACACCATATATTTT. It encodes CASSLFGTAGNTIYF.

The CDR3 sequence is CASSLQTGVSGNTIYF. CDR3 DNA: TGTGCCAGCTCACTTCAGACAGGGGTCTCTGGAAACACCATATATTTT. The chain joins TRBV18 to TRBJ1-3; 8 bases match TRBD1. The J segment lost 0 bases and the V segment lost 4 bases, leaving 5 bases of the junction unmatched. The CDR3 is made up of 16 amino acids. Germline CDR1 and CDR2: KGHSH and LQKENI.

The rearrangement joins TRBV16 to TRBJ1-5; 7 bases are shared with TRBD1. The CDR3 spans 16 residues. The V gene's germline CDR1 is KGHSY and CDR2 FQNENV. V dropped 0 bases and J dropped 6; count of bases not matched to a gene: 8. The CDR3 sequence: CASSQSAGGTSQPQHF. The CDR3 bases are TGTGCCAGCAGCCAATCGGCAGGGGGAACAAGTCAGCCCCAGCATTTT.

V usage is TRBV7-2 and J usage is TRBJ2-1, with 8 nucleotides matching TRBD1. Per the germline V gene, CDR1 is SGHTA and CDR2 is FQGNSA. The length of the CDR3 is 15 residues. The J segment lost 9 bases and the V segment lost 5 bases, leaving 12 bases of the junction unmatched. The CDR3 coding sequence is TGTGCCAGCAGCGGAGCCAGGGGGCCTTTCGGTGAGCAGTTCTTC. Protein: CASSGARGPFGEQFF.

V and J are TRBV29-1 and TRBJ1-1; tentatively, D is TRBD1 (5 bases). Germline assignment: CDR1 SQVTM and CDR2 ANQGSEA. Trimming took 1 base from V and 4 from J, leaving 13 bases between them. The CDR3 is 14 amino acids. The CDR3 sequence is CSVEAVLGGTEAFF. The CDR3 bases are TGCAGCGTTGAAGCCGTCCTGGGGGGCACTGAAGCTTTCTTT. The whole variable domain, filled in from reference TRBV29-1 and TRBJ1-1, reads SAVISQKPSRDICQRGTSLTIQCQVDSQVTMMFWYRQQPGQSLTLIATANQGSEATYESGFVIDKFPISRPNLTFSTLTVSNMSPEDSSIYLCSVEAVLGGTEAFFGQGTRLTVV.

The genes are TRBV5-1 and TRBJ2-5; 10 bases agree with TRBD2. Looked up from germline, CDR1 is SGHRS and CDR2 is YFSETQ. The trim removed 9 bases at V and 0 bases at J, leaving 8 bases unmatched. CDR3 size: 15 residues. CDR3 bases: TGCGCCACCTCTAAGGGACTAGCGAACCAAGAGACCCAGTACTTC. This sequence encodes CATSKGLANQETQYF.

V usage is TRBV6-5 and J usage is TRBJ1-2, with TRBD1 matching 7 bases. Trimming took 6 bases from V and 8 from J; bases not matched to a gene: 9. Germline V lookup: CDR1 MNHEY, CDR2 SVGAGI. This CDR3 spans 13 amino acids. The CDR3 DNA reads as TGTGCCAGCAGCCGAGACAGGGCGGTAGGCTACACCTTC. It codes for CASSRDRAVGYTF.

V and J are TRBV14 and TRBJ1-1; D may be TRBD1 (6 bases). Germline loops: CDR1 SGHDN, CDR2 FVKESK. Trimming removed 4 bases at V and 4 bases at J, with 13 bases between. There are 14 residues in the CDR3. The CDR3 sequence: CASSPGGGSTEAFF. CDR3 nucleotide sequence: TGTGCCAGCAGCCCGGGGGGCGGGAGCACTGAAGCTTTCTTT.

This clone was observed a few times. The chain uses TRBV10-2 and TRBJ1-2; D perhaps matches TRBD1 (5 bases). The CDR3 runs to 10 residues. Trimming left V 8 bases short and J 8 bases short, with 9 bases between. The germline V gene has CDR1 WSHSY and CDR2 SAAADI. CDR3 coding DNA: TGCGCCAGCCTCGGACAAGGCTACACCTTC. Protein sequence: CASLGQGYTF.